The rows below give T cell receptor beta chains drawn from one sample of a study of CD8 T cells in ankylosing spondylitis. MiXCR was run by TCRdb on the 5' RACE reads, yielding one entry per CDR3 protein. The sample includes 200,000 to 250,000 distinct CDR3 sequences, about 10% of them seen just once. Input material: blood, either unsorted or a sorted T cell fraction (not recorded which). These receptors originate from a male donor with ankylosing spondylitis or in good health (not recorded which). Both conserved end residues are part of each CDR3. Each record gives: clone size, CDR3 length, V gene, D gene, J gene, CDR3 DNA, CDR3 protein. D genes are given only for firm matches. The size field is filled for only some rows; it gives once, few, many or a size class.

many	15	TRBV7-7	TRBD2	TRBJ2-5	TGTGCCAGCAGCCCGAGGTTAACCGGAGCGGGAACCCAGTACTTC	CASSPRLTGAGTQYF
-	15	TRBV6-5	-	TRBJ2-7	TGTGCCAGCACCTCCCGCGAGCTTGGGTCCTACGAGCAGTACTTC	CASTSRELGSYEQYF
-	15	TRBV2	TRBD2	TRBJ2-1	TGTGCCAGCAGGCAGTGGCGGGGGGGCTCGGATGAGCAGTTCTTC	CASRQWRGGSDEQFF
many	13	TRBV5-4	-	TRBJ1-1	TGTGCCAGCAGTTTAGAGCCGAACACTGAAGCTTTCTTT	CASSLEPNTEAFF
-	13	TRBV15	-	TRBJ1-4	TGTGCCACCAGGAGGGGAACTAATGAAAAACTGTTTTTT	CATRRGTNEKLFF
-	15	TRBV29-1	TRBD1	TRBJ2-7	TGCAGCGTTGAAAAACCCGGGACAGTCTCCTACGAGCAGTACTTC	CSVEKPGTVSYEQYF
many	15	TRBV28	TRBD2	TRBJ2-1	TGTGCCAGCAGCAAAGCGGGAGCCCCCTACAATGAGCAGTTCTTC	CASSKAGAPYNEQFF
many	14	TRBV5-1	-	TRBJ1-6	TGCGCCAGCAGCTTTTCGGCAGAAGGTTCACCCCTCCACTTT	CASSFSAEGSPLHF
many	14	TRBV20-1	-	TRBJ2-4	TGCAGTGCTAGAGGGGGGGTGACCAAAAACATTCAGTACTTC	CSARGGVTKNIQYF
-	13	TRBV29-1	TRBD2	TRBJ2-7	TGCAGCGTCAAAAGGACTAGCGGAGACGAGCAGTACTTC	CSVKRTSGDEQYF
few	18	TRBV25-1	-	TRBJ2-5	TGTGCCAGCAGTGGATTTCCCTCTTCGCGGGGAGACCAAGAGACCCAGTACTTC	CASSGFPSSRGDQETQYF
many	18	TRBV7-6	TRBD2	TRBJ2-3	TGTGCCAGCAGCTGGGGTGTCCGGGGAGGGACGGGAGCAGATACGCAGTATTTT	CASSWGVRGGTGADTQYF
-	20	TRBV3-1	TRBD2	TRBJ2-4	TGTGCCTGCACCCAAGATCCCCCAGCGGGAGTAAGTGGAGCCAAAAACATTCAGTACTTC	CACTQDPPAGVSGAKNIQYF
many	15	TRBV4-2	TRBD1	TRBJ2-1	TGTGCCAGCAGCCAAGAACGGGCAGGGGGTAATGAGCAGTTCTTC	CASSQERAGGNEQFF
few	16	TRBV18	-	TRBJ2-3	TGTGCCAGCTCCCACAGGGTAGTAGCGGGCACAGATACGCAGTATTTT	CASSHRVVAGTDTQYF
many	12	TRBV20-1	TRBD1	TRBJ2-7	TGCAGTGCTCCGGACAGGGCCTACGAGCAGTACTTC	CSAPDRAYEQYF
many	14	TRBV9	-	TRBJ2-5	TGTGCCAGCAGCGTTGGGAACTTCCAAGAGACCCAGTACTTC	CASSVGNFQETQYF
many	13	TRBV7-8	-	TRBJ1-1	TGTGCCAGCAGCTTAGGTGGAGGGGGTCTGGCTTTCTTT	CASSLGGGGLAFF
-	13	TRBV14	-	TRBJ1-1	TGTGCCAGCAGCCAAACTAGAGCTCCTGGGGCTTTCTTT	CASSQTRAPGAFF
-	14	TRBV5-1	-	TRBJ2-6	TGCGCCAGCAGCCCAAACACAGGGGCCAACGTCCTGACTTTC	CASSPNTGANVLTF
many	14	TRBV20-1	TRBD1	TRBJ1-1	TGCAGTGCTGGACCGGGACAGGGTTGGACTGAAGCTTTCTTT	CSAGPGQGWTEAFF
many	14	TRBV13	-	TRBJ1-1	TGTGCCAGCAGCGTGCGACAGTTGAACACTGAAGCTTTCTTT	CASSVRQLNTEAFF
many	14	TRBV5-1	-	TRBJ1-1	TGCGCCAGCAGCTTGGATAGAGCGGACGGTGAAGCTTTCTTT	CASSLDRADGEAFF
many	16	TRBV12-3/TRBV12-4	-	TRBJ2-1	TGTGCCAGCAGTTTGAGGGGCCCAGCCCCGTACAATGAGCAGTTCTTC	CASSLRGPAPYNEQFF
few	16	TRBV11-2	TRBD1	TRBJ1-1	TGTGCCAGCAGCCGAGAGGGGGCGGTTCTGAACACTGAAGCTTTCTTT	CASSREGAVLNTEAFF
few	15	TRBV7-9	-	TRBJ2-3	TGTGCCAGCGGACCCGGGACGGGGCCCACAGATACGCAGTATTTT	CASGPGTGPTDTQYF
many	13	TRBV20-1	-	TRBJ2-7	TGCAGTCCGACAGTCGCCCCCCCCTACGAGCAGTACTTC	CSPTVAPPYEQYF
many	13	TRBV20-1	-	TRBJ2-3	TGCAGTGCTAGAAGTAGCGGAACAGATACGCAGTATTTT	CSARSSGTDTQYF
many	13	TRBV20-1	-	TRBJ2-2	TGCAGTGCTAGAGTAACTGGAACCGGGGAGCTGTTTTTT	CSARVTGTGELFF
-	15	TRBV5-5	-	TRBJ1-6	TGTGCCAGCAGCTTGAGCAGGGTGGAGAATTCACCCCTCCACTTT	CASSLSRVENSPLHF
few	16	TRBV7-2	-	TRBJ2-3	TGTGCCAGCAGCTTAGGAAGCGCGACTAGCACAGATACGCAGTATTTT	CASSLGSATSTDTQYF